The 24 T cell receptor beta chains given below trace back to one sample, sequenced in a study of early T cells in non-severe SARS-CoV-2 infection. TCRdb itself ran the 5' RACE reads through MiXCR, one entry per CDR3 protein. The sample has about 35,000 distinct CDR3 sequences; about 5% are singletons. The sample was whole blood. The receptors here all came from an adult who was a healthcare worker with PCR-confirmed SARS-CoV-2 infection or an uninfected control (not recorded which).

This chain joins TRBV11-2 and TRBJ2-5, with 11 bases identical to TRBD2. There are 18 residues in the CDR3. CDR1 and CDR2 (germline): SGHAT, FQNNGV. Trimming cost V 5 bases and J 4 bases; bases outside gene matches: 15. The CDR3: CASSPTFNSGRALETQYF. Here the CDR3 DNA reads TGTGCCAGCAGCCCGACGTTTAATAGCGGGAGGGCCTTAGAGACCCAGTACTTC.

Note on this clonotype: Given a much more abundant clone one base away, this may be a read error. The rearrangement links TRBV2 to TRBJ1-1; D gene unclear. Per germline, CDR1 SNHLY and CDR2 FYNNEI. The CDR3 extends over 15 amino acids. The chain's CDR3 is CASSGLQRANNEAFF. For the CDR3, the DNA is TGTGCCAGCAGTGGACTACAGCGAGCGAACAATGAAGCTTTCTTT.

This clonotype came up many times. This chain uses TRBV20-1 with TRBJ2-5; maybe TRBD1 (6 bases). The CDR3 spans 13 residues. CDR1 and CDR2 from the germline V gene are DFQATT and SNEGSKA (reference sequence). With 4 bases removed from V and 2 bases from J, the gap between germline ends came to 11 bases. This chain's CDR3 is CSATGEPQETQYF. The CDR3 DNA follows: TGCAGTGCTACAGGGGAACCACAAGAGACCCAGTACTTC.

This clonotype was detected many times. The rearrangement links TRBV12-3 or TRBV12-4 to TRBJ2-5; 11 bases match TRBD2. V gave up 1 base and J gave up 5 bases; unmatched junction bases: 6. There are 16 residues in the CDR3. DNA of the CDR3: TGTGCCAGCAGTTTAGAACTAGCGGGAGATCGTGAGACCCAGTACTTC. Encoded protein: CASSLELAGDRETQYF.

The gene calls are TRBV7-9 and TRBJ2-5; 10 bases map to TRBD2. The length of the CDR3 is 15 residues. Germline CDR1 is SEHNR and CDR2 is FQNEAQ (reference sequence). V lost 5 bases, J lost 7 bases, and 10 bases stayed unmatched. CDR3 nucleotides: TGTGCCAGCAGCGGGAATAGCGGGAGGAGAGGGACCCAGTACTTC. Translation: CASSGNSGRRGTQYF.

This clonotype was seen repeatedly, ten times or more. The J gene is TRBJ1-1, the V gene TRBV29-1; D is possibly TRBD1 (6 bases). CDR3 length equals 12 residues. V was shortened by 7 bases and J by 1 base, with 10 bases between the two germline ends. Germline assignment: CDR1 SQVTM and CDR2 ANQGSEA. In nucleotides, the CDR3 is TGCAGCGCGACAGGTACGAACACTGAAGCTTTCTTT. Translated, it gives CSATGTNTEAFF.

This clonotype was seen ten or more times. The rearrangement links TRBV4-2 to TRBJ2-5; maybe TRBD2 (5 bases). The CDR3 length is 17 residues. Deletions cut 0 bases from V and 5 bases from J, with 19 bases between. CDR1 is LGHNA and CDR2 is YNFKEQ in the germline V gene. For the CDR3, the DNA is TGTGCCAGCAGCCAAGAGTCCCGGACTCGGGGTGGGGAGACCCAGTACTTC. The encoded protein is CASSQESRTRGGETQYF.

This clonotype was recorded at least ten times. V is TRBV20-1 and J is TRBJ1-5; the D gene is possibly TRBD1 (6 bases). The CDR3 contains 14 residues. Germline V CDR1 and CDR2: DFQATT, SNEGSKA (reference sequence). Trimming shortened V by 5 bases and J by 4 bases, and 15 bases separated the two germline ends. CDR3 in amino acids: CSAGGAGINQPQHF. CDR3 sequence (DNA): TGCAGTGCTGGGGGCGCAGGCATAAATCAGCCCCAGCATTTT.

Many counts were recorded for this clonotype. This rearrangement joins TRBV4-3 to TRBJ1-2; no reliable D call. Germline V gene lookup returns CDR1 LGHNA and CDR2 YSLEER. The CDR3 covers 14 residues. V was shortened by 0 bases and J by 2 bases, with 7 bases between the two germline ends. CDR3 residues: CASSQDPGNYGYTF. For the CDR3, the DNA is TGCGCCAGCAGCCAAGATCCCGGAAACTATGGCTACACCTTC.

This clonotype showed up many times. The genes are TRBV5-1 and TRBJ2-7; D not certain. The germline CDR1 and CDR2 sequences are SGHRS and YFSETQ. V gave up 0 bases and J gave up 5 bases, with 9 bases separating them. The CDR3 runs to 13 residues. CDR3 sequence reads: CASSLDNINEQYF. DNA of the CDR3: TGCGCCAGCAGCTTGGACAATATCAACGAGCAGTACTTC.

This clonotype was seen at least ten times. The chain joins TRBV4-1 to TRBJ1-6; D gene uncertain. Germline CDR1 and CDR2: MGHRA and YSYEKL. Between the trimmed V and J ends, which lost 0 bases and 14 bases, there was a span of 17 bases. This CDR3 contains 15 residues. The CDR3 reads CASSQDPHNGQSLHF. In nucleotides, the CDR3 is TGCGCCAGCAGCCAAGATCCCCACAATGGGCAATCCCTCCACTTT.

There are many counts of this clonotype. The chain links TRBV12-5 to TRBJ2-3; 7 positions agree with TRBD1. The length of the CDR3 is 13 residues. CDR1 LGHNT and CDR2 FRNRAP come from the germline V gene. J lost 2 bases, V lost 6 bases, and 2 bases had no gene match. The CDR3 DNA follows: TGTGCTAGTGGAACAGGGGTCACAGATACGCAGTATTTT. The encoded protein is CASGTGVTDTQYF.

There are a few counts of this clonotype. The chain employs TRBV5-5 and TRBJ1-1; D is ambiguous. Germline V gene lookup returns CDR1 SGHKS and CDR2 YYEKEE (reference sequence). V lost 6 bases to trimming and J lost 2 bases, with 8 bases between them. The CDR3 is made up of 12 amino acids. The DNA for the CDR3 is TGTGCCAGCATGGTAGCAAACACTGAAGCTTTCTTT. Translating gives CASMVANTEAFF.

This clonotype was detected many times. The chain links TRBV11-1 to TRBJ2-2; 9 bases are a match to TRBD2. V lost 4 bases, J lost 2 bases, and 5 bases stayed unmatched. Germline CDR1 is SGHAT and CDR2 is FQDESV (reference sequence). CDR3 size: 16 residues. The CDR3 region is CASSSRLAVNTGELFF. DNA of the CDR3: TGTGCCAGCAGCTCCCGACTAGCGGTTAACACCGGGGAGCTGTTTTTT.

This clonotype was counted ten times or more. This chain joins TRBV20-1 and TRBJ1-1, with 8 bases aligning to TRBD1. This CDR3 has 15 residues. J was trimmed by 1 base and V by 3 bases; bases with no gene match: 7. CDR1 is DFQATT and CDR2 is SNEGSKA in the germline V gene (reference sequence). The CDR3 DNA follows: TGCAGTGCTAGGCGACCGGGACAGGCGAACACTGAAGCTTTCTTT. Translating gives CSARRPGQANTEAFF.

This clonotype was seen ten or more times. The rearrangement uses TRBV19 and TRBJ2-2, with no clear D. The V and J ends lost 7 bases and 2 bases respectively, with 5 bases between them. CDR3 length: 12 residues. CDR1 and CDR2 (germline): LNHDA, SQIVND (reference sequence). The CDR3 loop reads CASNLNTGELFF. CDR3 nucleotides: TGTGCCAGTAATCTTAACACCGGGGAGCTGTTTTTT.

In its sample, this clonotype was seen many times. The rearrangement joins TRBV4-2 to TRBJ1-5; 7 positions match TRBD1. The germline CDR1 and CDR2 sequences are LGHNA and YNFKEQ. This CDR3 comprises 17 residues. After removal of 4 bases from V and 3 bases from J, the junction contained 12 bases not matched to a gene. The CDR3, as DNA: TGTGCCAGCAGCCCCCGGACAGGCGGCCCGAACAATCAGCCCCAGCATTTT. It translates to CASSPRTGGPNNQPQHF.

This clonotype showed up many times. The V gene is TRBV29-1, the J gene TRBJ1-4, with a possible D match to TRBD1 (6 bases). V shed 7 bases and J shed 8 bases, with 20 bases lying between them. The CDR3 contains 14 residues. Germline V gene lookup returns CDR1 SQVTM and CDR2 ANQGSEA. The CDR3 sequence is CSAGTGTIREKLFF. The CDR3 DNA follows: TGCAGCGCCGGGACCGGGACAATCAGGGAAAAACTGTTTTTT.

The chain couples TRBV29-1 to TRBJ1-2; 7 bases map to TRBD1. Looked up from germline, CDR1 is SQVTM and CDR2 is ANQGSEA. The CDR3 extends over 11 amino acids. With V trimmed by 4 bases and J by 5 bases, 1 base remained unmatched. CDR3 loop: CSVVTGYGYTF. The DNA for the CDR3 is TGCAGCGTTGTGACAGGGTATGGCTACACCTTC.

In this sample, this clonotype turned up many times. The chain joins TRBV20-1 to TRBJ2-7; 11 bases line up with TRBD2. The CDR3 covers 15 residues. V dropped 6 bases and J dropped 2; count of bases not matched to a gene: 9. CDR1 and CDR2 (germline): DFQATT, SNEGSKA (reference sequence). CDR3 nucleotide sequence: TGCAGTGCGGCCACTCTAGCGGGAGGCCCCTACGAGCAGTACTTC. It encodes CSAATLAGGPYEQYF.

The chain has TRBV7-2 and TRBJ1-2; TRBD1 matches at 7 bases. With 3 bases clipped from V and 6 bases from J, the junction kept 10 bases outside the gene matches. Germline V lookup: CDR1 SGHTA, CDR2 FQGNSA. This CDR3 is built from 15 residues. The CDR3: CASSFLSRQGDGYTF. CDR3 in DNA: TGTGCCAGCAGCTTCCTGTCTCGACAGGGTGATGGCTACACCTTC.

This clonotype appeared many times. This chain joins TRBV7-2 and TRBJ2-7, with 11 nucleotides matching TRBD2. The CDR3 has 14 amino acids. Germline loops: CDR1 SGHTA, CDR2 FQGNSA. V lost 2 bases, J lost 6 bases, and 3 bases stayed unmatched. Here the CDR3 DNA reads TGTGCCAGCAGCTTATCGGGGACTAGCGGCGAGCAGTACTTC. Protein product: CASSLSGTSGEQYF.

This clonotype has just a few counts. The chain joins TRBV6-1 to TRBJ2-2; D call uncertain. The CDR3 loop spans 16 amino acids. Between the trimmed V and J ends, which lost 0 bases and 8 bases, there was a span of 16 bases. Germline lookup yields CDR1 MNHNS and CDR2 SASEGT. CDR3 sequence: CASSEAPWQLPGELFF. CDR3 in DNA: TGTGCCAGCAGTGAAGCGCCCTGGCAGCTACCGGGGGAGCTGTTTTTT.

This clonotype was seen a few times. This chain connects TRBV7-2 to TRBJ2-1, with D unresolved. The ends were cut back, 1 base at V and 12 bases at J, with 13 bases in the middle. Germline values: CDR1 SGHTA, CDR2 FQGNSA. The CDR3 loop spans 13 amino acids. The CDR3 DNA reads as TGTGCCAGCAGCTTAGAAGGTCTGGGCCGGCAGTTCTTC. The encoded protein is CASSLEGLGRQFF.